This T cell receptor (beta chain) is drawn from a study of cytotoxic CD8 clonotypes in ibrutinib-treated CLL (dated by TCRdb to about 2021). For the wider study: The cohort had ten to twelve relapsed/refractory and around 15 treatment-naive patients; some 17 were IGHV unmutated. Of the 86 people in the trial, around 25 had longitudinal samples available. Responses were partial in around 25 patients and complete in 2; after median approximately 5.5 years follow-up, some 14 stayed in remission and about twelve progressed. Cryopreserved peripheral blood mononuclear cells were collected at three points: before therapy, at response, and at either sustained remission or disease progression. Patients were still on ibrutinib when every remission and progressive disease sample was collected. Samples averaged 255,043 productive templates and around 91,000 productive rearrangements. Response samples were taken after a median of about a year on treatment, ranging from about 6 to 40 months.

According to the germline V gene (reference sequence), CDR1 reads MNHNY and CDR2 reads SVGAGI. The CDR3 sequence holds 14 residues, the cysteine and phenylalanine included. Only the CDR3 DNA stays, 42 bases, in frame from base 1. V was cut back by 7 bases and J by 5 bases, leaving a gap of 17 bases between them. On a MiSeq, deep resolution sequencing aimed for a depth between 1 in 1 million and 1 in 200,000 T cells, with each clonotype covered about 9.2x on average. The immunoSEQ hsTCRB Kit was used to generate the TCR beta libraries. In the original analysis: The data were analyzed with ImmunoSEQ Analyzer and ImmunoSEQ Data Assistant, and V, D and J gene assignments followed IMGT definitions. Clonality was computed as one minus normalized Shannon entropy of productive rearrangement frequencies, ranging from 0 to 1. Only overrepresented clonotypes making up at least 0.05% of the repertoire of each patient were included in the public clonotype analysis. Thirteen age-matched healthy donor repertoires from immuneACCESS were used as controls for clonality. TCRdb retrieved this table from immuneACCESS and kept in-frame rearrangements only. Not all clones are present; in checked studies, unresolved V genes account for under half, and no reason is known for the remainder. The DNA was the basis for D and trimming; V, J and clone size are from that table. The sample includes some 81,000 clones, with roughly 77% observed a single time. The ten largest clonotypes hold approximately 5% of the sample.

This clone has just one count. The antigen it recognizes is unknown. No base quality values were provided; no much bigger clone lies one nucleotide off. Broad study findings and their caveats: Sustained-remission and progressing patients did not have matched sampling times, and lymph node repertoires were not examined. An increase in clonality was observed at ibrutinib response, with clonality remaining stable during sustained remission and falling back toward baseline at progression. At baseline, clonality was higher than in age-matched healthy donors and showed a strong correlation with circulating CD8+ T-cell counts. Public clonotypes were found to be uncommon and were observed to contract or remain stable during treatment; the increase in clonality was shown to reflect expansion of private clonotypes at ibrutinib response.

Sample time point, as interpreted from the label and publication: approximately twelve months on ibrutinib. For TCR beta library preparation, roughly 2 micrograms of genomic DNA were extracted from the cryopreserved PBMCs. Longitudinal blood samples from CLL patients on ibrutinib monotherapy were analyzed using high-throughput TCR beta sequencing. The patients were enrolled in a single-center, open-label phase 2 trial of ibrutinib monotherapy. Sequencing used PBMCs, obtained after 12 months of ibrutinib treatment. The TCR originated in a human donor with chronic lymphocytic leukemia. The chain is encoded by TRBV6-6 joined to TRBJ1-1; the D gene cannot be resolved reliably. The CDR3 reads CASNPSRGRTEAFF. Here is the DNA: TGTGCCAGCAACCCGTCCCGGGGTCGAACTGAAGCTTTCTTT.